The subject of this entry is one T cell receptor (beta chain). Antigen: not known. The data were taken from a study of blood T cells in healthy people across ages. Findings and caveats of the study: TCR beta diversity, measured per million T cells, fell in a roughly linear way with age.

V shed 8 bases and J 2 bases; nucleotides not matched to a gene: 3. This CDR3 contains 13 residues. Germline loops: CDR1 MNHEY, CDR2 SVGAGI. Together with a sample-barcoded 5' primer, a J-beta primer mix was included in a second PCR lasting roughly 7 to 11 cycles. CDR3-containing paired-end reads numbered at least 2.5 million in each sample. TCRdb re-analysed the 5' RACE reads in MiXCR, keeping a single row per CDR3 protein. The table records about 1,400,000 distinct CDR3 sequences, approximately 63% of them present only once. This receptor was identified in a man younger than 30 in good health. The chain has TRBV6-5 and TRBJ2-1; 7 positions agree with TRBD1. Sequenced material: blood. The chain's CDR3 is CASRTGPYNEQFF. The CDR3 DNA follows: TGTGCCAGCCGGACAGGACCCTACAATGAGCAGTTCTTC.